Listed below are T cell receptor beta chains from one sample, sequenced in a study of shared clonotypes between healthy human individuals. Profiling relied on immunoSEQ multiplex PCR, and the TCRdb table lists in-frame clones only, not all of them. Seen here are some 550,000 clones, around 97% observed once, and the top ten hold 0.055% to 0.07%. Specimen: naive CD4+ T cells sorted from blood. All receptors come from a woman aged 25-40 years in good health. CDR3s include the opening cysteine and the closing phenylalanine or tryptophan. The D gene is left open where the match is weak. Not all rows give a size; the values are once, few, many and, for expanded clones, a class.

V: TRBV6-5; D: .; size: .; J: TRBJ1-5; CDR3: CASSPGPNQPQHF; DNA: TGTGCCAGCAGTCCCGGGCCAAATCAGCCCCAGCATTTT
V: TRBV6-6; D: .; size: .; J: TRBJ2-3; CDR3: CASSPPNREGGTQYF; DNA: TGTGCCAGCAGTCCCCCAAACAGGGAGGGAGGAACGCAGTATTTT
V: TRBV11-2; D: TRBD2; size: .; J: TRBJ2-1; CDR3: CASSSGRAGVTYNEQFF; DNA: TGTGCCAGCAGCTCGGGGCGAGCGGGAGTTACCTACAATGAGCAGTTCTTC
V: TRBV4-1; D: TRBD1; size: .; J: TRBJ1-5; CDR3: CASSQDRDRGLGQPQHF; DNA: TGCGCCAGCAGCCAAGATAGGGACAGGGGGCTTGGTCAGCCCCAGCATTTT
V: TRBV2; D: TRBD1; size: .; J: TRBJ1-1; CDR3: CASSGRDRGMNTEAFF; DNA: TGTGCCAGCAGTGGCCGGGACAGGGGAATGAACACTGAAGCTTTCTTT
V: TRBV29-1; D: TRBD1; size: .; J: TRBJ1-3; CDR3: CSVQGGYSGNTIYF; DNA: TGCAGCGTTCAGGGGGGGTACTCTGGAAACACCATATATTTT
V: TRBV18; D: .; size: .; J: TRBJ2-1; CDR3: CASSPRQGGGNEQFF; DNA: TGTGCCAGCTCCCCCCGACAGGGAGGGGGCAATGAGCAGTTCTTC
V: TRBV11-2; D: .; size: .; J: TRBJ1-3; CDR3: CASSFFGGNTIYF; DNA: TGTGCCAGCAGCTTTTTCGGTGGAAACACCATATATTTT
V: TRBV6-5; D: .; size: .; J: TRBJ2-3; CDR3: CASSYSDTQYF; DNA: TGTGCCAGCAGTTACTCAGATACGCAGTATTTT
V: TRBV30; D: .; size: .; J: TRBJ1-4; CDR3: CAWSAQWGTATTNEKLFF; DNA: TGTGCCTGGAGCGCCCAATGGGGGACCGCTACAACTAATGAAAAACTGTTTTTT
V: TRBV18; D: .; size: .; J: TRBJ1-1; CDR3: CASSPGEGDTEAFF; DNA: TGTGCCAGCTCACCGGGAGAAGGAGACACTGAAGCTTTCTTT
V: TRBV18; D: TRBD1; size: .; J: TRBJ2-7; CDR3: CASSPTQGGEQYF; DNA: TGTGCCAGCTCACCAACACAGGGGGGCGAGCAGTACTTC
V: TRBV7-9; D: TRBD1; size: .; J: TRBJ2-7; CDR3: CASNPDPGGHRYEQYF; DNA: TGTGCCAGCAACCCCGATCCAGGGGGACACCGGTACGAGCAGTACTTC
V: TRBV5-1; D: TRBD1; size: .; J: TRBJ2-7; CDR3: CASSPRDRNYEQYF; DNA: TGCGCCAGCAGCCCTCGGGACAGGAACTACGAGCAGTACTTC
V: TRBV7-9; D: .; size: .; J: TRBJ2-3; CDR3: CASSSTRVTGGTDTQYF; DNA: TGTGCCAGCAGCTCTACCCGGGTTACAGGTGGTACAGATACGCAGTATTTT
V: TRBV15; D: .; size: .; J: TRBJ2-2; CDR3: CATSAQGGRELFF; DNA: TGTGCCACCAGCGCCCAGGGCGGCCGGGAGCTGTTTTTT
V: TRBV28; D: .; size: .; J: TRBJ2-6; CDR3: CASVGGYSGANVLTF; DNA: TGTGCCAGCGTCGGGGGCTACTCTGGGGCCAACGTCCTGACTTTC
V: TRBV28; D: TRBD1; size: .; J: TRBJ2-7; CDR3: CASISGQGSYEQYF; DNA: TGTGCCAGCATTTCGGGACAGGGGAGCTACGAGCAGTACTTC
V: TRBV29-1; D: .; size: few; J: TRBJ1-2; CDR3: CSARDGEGYTF; DNA: TGCAGCGCCCGGGACGGGGAAGGCTACACCTTC
V: TRBV19; D: .; size: .; J: TRBJ1-3; CDR3: CASRSGNTIYF; DNA: TGTGCCAGTAGGTCTGGAAACACCATATATTTT
V: TRBV9; D: TRBD2; size: .; J: TRBJ2-1; CDR3: CASSPHGAGGYNEQFF; DNA: TGTGCCAGCAGCCCCCACGGAGCGGGAGGATACAATGAGCAGTTCTTC
V: TRBV28; D: .; size: .; J: TRBJ2-1; CDR3: CASSLVRTDYNEQFF; DNA: TGTGCCAGCAGTTTAGTCCGGACAGACTACAATGAGCAGTTCTTC
V: TRBV5-5; D: TRBD1; size: .; J: TRBJ1-4; CDR3: CASSLAGTGMRNEKLFF; DNA: TGTGCCAGCAGCTTGGCCGGGACAGGGATGAGAAATGAAAAACTGTTTTTT
V: TRBV6-5; D: .; size: .; J: TRBJ2-7; CDR3: CASSYSMRAGEQYF; DNA: TGTGCCAGCAGTTACTCGATGCGGGCCGGCGAGCAGTACTTC
V: TRBV10-3; D: .; size: .; J: TRBJ2-3; CDR3: CAISESLDGTDTQYF; DNA: TGTGCCATCAGTGAGTCCCTGGACGGAACAGATACGCAGTATTTT
V: TRBV28; D: .; size: .; J: TRBJ1-2; CDR3: CASRTGSEGYGYTF; DNA: TGTGCCAGCAGGACCGGGTCCGAGGGCTATGGCTACACCTTC
V: TRBV2; D: TRBD1; size: .; J: TRBJ2-5; CDR3: CASSGQGARNQETQYF; DNA: TGTGCCAGCAGTGGACAGGGGGCCAGAAACCAAGAGACCCAGTACTTC
V: TRBV28; D: .; size: .; J: TRBJ1-1; CDR3: CASTLDGFPEAFF; DNA: TGTGCCAGTACCCTCGACGGTTTCCCTGAAGCTTTCTTT
V: TRBV13; D: TRBD2; size: .; J: TRBJ2-1; CDR3: CASSQPGLAGNEQFF; DNA: TGTGCCAGCAGCCAACCGGGACTAGCGGGAAATGAGCAGTTCTTC
V: TRBV28; D: .; size: .; J: TRBJ2-1; CDR3: CASSLRVGVNEQFF; DNA: TGTGCCAGCAGTTTACGCGTCGGGGTAAATGAGCAGTTCTTC
V: TRBV5-6; D: .; size: .; J: TRBJ1-6; CDR3: CASSSGQYNSPLHF; DNA: TGTGCCAGCAGCTCGGGACAATATAATTCACCCCTCCACTTT
V: TRBV9; D: .; size: .; J: TRBJ1-6; CDR3: CASSVGSDNSPLHF; DNA: TGTGCCAGCAGCGTAGGGAGCGACAATTCACCCCTCCACTTT
V: TRBV4-1; D: TRBD1; size: .; J: TRBJ2-7; CDR3: CASSQGTGGISYEQYF; DNA: TGCGCCAGCAGCCAAGGGACAGGGGGCATCTCCTACGAGCAGTACTTC
V: TRBV7-9; D: .; size: .; J: TRBJ1-1; CDR3: CASSLEAGLEAFF; DNA: TGTGCCAGCAGCTTAGAGGCCGGACTGGAAGCTTTCTTT
V: TRBV7-9; D: TRBD1; size: .; J: TRBJ1-1; CDR3: CASSLPGGGDGTEAFF; DNA: TGTGCCAGCAGCTTACCAGGGGGCGGGGATGGCACTGAAGCTTTCTTT
V: TRBV2; D: TRBD1; size: .; J: TRBJ1-1; CDR3: CANGDRGTFMNTEAFF; DNA: TGTGCCAACGGGGACAGGGGGACATTCATGAACACTGAAGCTTTCTTT
V: TRBV28; D: .; size: once; J: TRBJ1-3; CDR3: CASSRLRGSKGGNTIYF; DNA: TGTGCCAGCAGTCGCCTGAGGGGGTCAAAGGGAGGAAACACCATATATTTT